This T cell receptor beta chain derives from a study of radiation and T cells in renal cell carcinoma. The CDR3 extends over 14 amino acids. CDR1 and CDR2 (germline): SGHRS, YFSETQ. Trimming left V 0 bases short and J 2 bases short, with 8 bases between. Profiling relied on immunoSEQ multiplex PCR, and the TCRdb table lists in-frame clones only, not all of them. The sample lists about 18,000 clones; over 50% were seen once. Noted treatment: treatment-naive control, cytoreductive nephrectomy. The patient's renal cell carcinoma had clear cell pathology. Comments on this clone: The same CDR3 can be traced to other DNA sequences in this sample.

This chain links TRBV5-1 with TRBJ1-1, with D hard to call. The sequence was obtained from a man over 45 with renal cell carcinoma. This sample comprised tumor tissue, obtained from a patient whose treatment was nephrectomy without radiotherapy. The CDR3 is CASSLAKGNTEAFF. The CDR3 DNA reads TGCGCCAGCAGCTTGGCGAAAGGAAACACTGAAGCTTTCTTT.